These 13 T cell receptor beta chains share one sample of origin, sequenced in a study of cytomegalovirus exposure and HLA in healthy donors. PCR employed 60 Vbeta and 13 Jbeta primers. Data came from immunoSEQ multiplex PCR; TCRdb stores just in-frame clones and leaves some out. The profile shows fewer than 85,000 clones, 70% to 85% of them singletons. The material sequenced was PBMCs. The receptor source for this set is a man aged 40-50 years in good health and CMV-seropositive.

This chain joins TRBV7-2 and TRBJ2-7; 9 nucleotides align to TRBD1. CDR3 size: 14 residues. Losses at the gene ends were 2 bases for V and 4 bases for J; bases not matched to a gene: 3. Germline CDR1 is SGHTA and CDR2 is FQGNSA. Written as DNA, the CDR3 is TGTGCCAGCAGCTTAAGACAGGGGGGATACGAGCAGTACTTC. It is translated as CASSLRQGGYEQYF.

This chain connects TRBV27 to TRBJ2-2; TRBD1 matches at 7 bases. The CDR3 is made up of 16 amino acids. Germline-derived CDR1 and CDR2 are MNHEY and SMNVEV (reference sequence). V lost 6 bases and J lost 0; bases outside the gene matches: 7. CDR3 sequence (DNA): TGTGCCAGCAGCCGCAACAGGGGCTCGAACACCGGGGAGCTGTTTTTT. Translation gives CASSRNRGSNTGELFF.

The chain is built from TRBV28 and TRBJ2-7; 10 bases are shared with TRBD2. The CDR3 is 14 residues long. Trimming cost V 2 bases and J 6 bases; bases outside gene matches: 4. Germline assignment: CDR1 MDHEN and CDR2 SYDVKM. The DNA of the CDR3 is TGTGCCAGCAGTTTAAGCGGGGGGGGGCCCGAGCAGTACTTC. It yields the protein CASSLSGGGPEQYF.

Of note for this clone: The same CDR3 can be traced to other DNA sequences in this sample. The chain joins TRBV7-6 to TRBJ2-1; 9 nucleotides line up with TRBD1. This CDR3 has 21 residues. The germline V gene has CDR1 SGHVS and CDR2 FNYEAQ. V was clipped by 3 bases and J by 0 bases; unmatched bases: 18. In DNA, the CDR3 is TGTGCCAGCAGCTTTTTTTCTCCGGGACAGGGTAAATCGTCCTCCTACAATGAGCAGTTCTTC. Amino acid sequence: CASSFFSPGQGKSSSYNEQFF.

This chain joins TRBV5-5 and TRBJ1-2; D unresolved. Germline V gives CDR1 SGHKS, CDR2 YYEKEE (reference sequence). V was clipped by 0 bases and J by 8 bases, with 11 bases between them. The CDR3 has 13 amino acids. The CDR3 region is CASSLEEGRGYTF. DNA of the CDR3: TGTGCCAGCAGCTTGGAGGAGGGTCGGGGCTACACCTTC.

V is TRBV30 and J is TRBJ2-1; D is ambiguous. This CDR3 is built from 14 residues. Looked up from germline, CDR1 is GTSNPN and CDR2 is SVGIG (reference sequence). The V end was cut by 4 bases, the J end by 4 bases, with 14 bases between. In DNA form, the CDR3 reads TGTGCCTGGACCATGAGCGTACTATACAATGAGCAGTTCTTC. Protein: CAWTMSVLYNEQFF. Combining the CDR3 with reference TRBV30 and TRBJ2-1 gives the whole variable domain SQTIHQWPATLVQPVGSPLSLECTVEGTSNPNLYWYRQAAGRGLQLLFYSVGIGQISSEVPQNLSASRPQDRQFILSSKKLLLSDSGFYLCAWTMSVLYNEQFFGPGTRLTVL.

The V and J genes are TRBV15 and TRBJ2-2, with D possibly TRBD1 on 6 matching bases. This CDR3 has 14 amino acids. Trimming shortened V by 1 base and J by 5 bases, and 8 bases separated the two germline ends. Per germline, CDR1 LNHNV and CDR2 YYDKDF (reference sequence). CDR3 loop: CATSRGGTTGELFF. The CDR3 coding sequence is TGTGCCACCAGCAGAGGAGGGACAACCGGGGAGCTGTTTTTT.

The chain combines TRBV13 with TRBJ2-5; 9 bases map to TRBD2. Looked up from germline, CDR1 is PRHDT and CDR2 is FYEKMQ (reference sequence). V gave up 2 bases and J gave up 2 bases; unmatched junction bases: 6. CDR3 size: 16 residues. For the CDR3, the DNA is TGTGCCAGCAGCTTACGAGCGGGAGGACCTCAAGAGACCCAGTACTTC. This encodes CASSLRAGGPQETQYF. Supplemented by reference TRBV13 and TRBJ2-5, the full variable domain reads AAGVIQSPRHLIKEKRETATLKCYPIPRHDTVYWYQQGPGQDPQFLISFYEKMQSDKGSIPDRFSAQQFSDYHSELNMSSLELGDSALYFCASSLRAGGPQETQYFGPGTRLLVL.

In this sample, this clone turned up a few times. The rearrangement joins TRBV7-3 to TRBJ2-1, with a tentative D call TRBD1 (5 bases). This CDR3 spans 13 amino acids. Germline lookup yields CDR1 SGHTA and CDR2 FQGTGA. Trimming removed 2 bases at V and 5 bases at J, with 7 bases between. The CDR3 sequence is CASSLDRDNEQFF. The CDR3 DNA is TGTGCCAGCAGCTTAGACAGAGACAATGAGCAGTTCTTC.

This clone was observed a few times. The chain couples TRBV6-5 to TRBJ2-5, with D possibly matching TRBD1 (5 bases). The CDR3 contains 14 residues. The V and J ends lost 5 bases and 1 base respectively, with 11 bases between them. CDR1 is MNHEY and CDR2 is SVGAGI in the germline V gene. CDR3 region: CASSVKGVQETQYF. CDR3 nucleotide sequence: TGTGCCAGCAGTGTCAAAGGGGTCCAAGAGACCCAGTACTTC.

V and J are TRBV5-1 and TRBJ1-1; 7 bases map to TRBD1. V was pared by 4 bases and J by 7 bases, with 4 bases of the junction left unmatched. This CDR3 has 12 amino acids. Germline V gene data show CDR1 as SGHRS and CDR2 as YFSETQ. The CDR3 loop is CASSAGTDEAFF. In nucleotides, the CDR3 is TGCGCCAGCAGCGCTGGGACAGATGAAGCTTTCTTT.

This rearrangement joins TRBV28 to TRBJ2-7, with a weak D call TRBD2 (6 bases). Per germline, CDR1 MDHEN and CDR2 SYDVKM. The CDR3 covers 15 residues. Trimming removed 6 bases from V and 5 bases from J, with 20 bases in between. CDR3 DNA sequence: TGTGCCAGCAGACCCCCCGGGACTGGGACCGACGAGCAGTACTTC. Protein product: CASRPPGTGTDEQYF.

CDR3: CSARRESAFF. The CDR3 DNA reads TGCAGTGCTAGACGGGAGAGTGCTTTCTTT. The chain carries TRBV20-1 and TRBJ1-1, with D uncertain. V was pared by 2 bases and J by 11 bases, with 9 bases between. There are 10 residues in the CDR3. Germline CDR1 is DFQATT and CDR2 is SNEGSKA (reference sequence).